The sequence of this T cell receptor beta chain was determined in a study of T-cell memory formation after mild COVID-19. TCR alpha and TCR beta cDNA libraries with sample barcodes and UMIs came from 5'RACE using constant-segment primers. TCRdb recomputed calls from the 5' RACE reads with MiXCR, one row per CDR3 protein. The table lists roughly 250,000 distinct CDR3 sequences, 16% of them singletons, with about 4% in the top ten. Findings of the study overall: A second wave expanding day 15 to 37 was CD4+-biased; contracting clones were balanced.

There are 13 residues in the CDR3. Deletions cut 6 bases from V and 7 bases from J, with 10 bases between. From germline, CDR1 is MNHNS and CDR2 SASEGT. This clonotype was seen a few times. Its antigen remains unidentified. The receptor was derived from a man between 18 and 35 years old who had mild COVID-19 (a few samples of this study predate the infection). Cell type and time point are not known. Sequencing input: PBMCs or a T cell subset sorted from them (not recorded which). This rearrangement joins TRBV6-1 to TRBJ1-6; no reliable D call. As DNA, the CDR3 is TGTGCCAGCAGGGTGATGGAAAATTCACCCCTCCACTTT. Translation: CASRVMENSPLHF.